This TCR beta chain was retrieved from a study of blood T cells in healthy people across ages. Findings and limits, study-wide: Unknown CMV status may confound age-related changes in expanded clones. Naive T cell percentage and TCR beta diversity correlated strongly. Naive and antigen-experienced cells could not be conclusively compared, given unsorted PBMCs.

Comment on this clonotype: The antigen is unknown.

Next came a second PCR, run for about 6 to 11 cycles, which used a sample-barcoded 5' primer along with a J-beta primer mix. The authors tagged each cDNA molecule using a template-switch adaptor with 12 random nucleotides. TCRdb itself ran the 5' RACE reads through MiXCR, one entry per CDR3 protein. Here the sample spans around 2 million distinct CDR3 sequences, more than 35% being singletons. Trimming shortened V by 5 bases and J by 6 bases, and 10 bases separated the two germline ends. CDR1 is DFQATT, CDR2 SNEGSKA, per germline (reference sequence). The CDR3 is made up of 12 amino acids. The specimen was blood. The V call is TRBV20-1, the J call TRBJ1-4; no definite D call. The TCR originated in a human donor in good health. CDR3 sequence (DNA): TGCAGTGCTGACCGGGTCTATGAAAAACTGTTTTTT. Translated, it gives CSADRVYEKLFF.